The 30 T cell receptor beta chains listed next were all sequenced from one sample in a study of blood T cell repertoires in COVID-19. Clones were sequenced by immunoSEQ multiplex PCR, and TCRdb holds only the in-frame ones, with some missing. The sample contains about 370,000 clones, 80% to 90% of which appear only once. Sequenced sample: PBMCs or T cells enriched from blood (not recorded which). All receptors come from a man younger than 35 who had recovered from COVID-19.

The J gene is TRBJ1-4, the V gene TRBV19; D unclear. Germline V gene data show CDR1 as LNHDA and CDR2 as SQIVND (reference sequence). This CDR3 contains 11 residues. Trimming cost V 8 bases and J 4 bases, with 5 bases left between them. CDR3 region: CASRGNEKLFF. As DNA, the CDR3 is TGTGCCAGTCGCGGTAATGAAAAACTGTTTTTT.

The gene calls are TRBV7-3 and TRBJ1-2; 9 bases agree with TRBD1. The junction had 2 bases not matched to a gene; V was cut back by 0 bases and J by 3 bases. CDR3 length equals 15 residues. The germline V gene encodes CDR1 SGHTA and CDR2 FQGTGA. This chain's CDR3 is CASSLTGTGHYGYTF. The DNA for the CDR3 is TGTGCCAGCAGCTTAACAGGGACAGGGCACTATGGCTACACCTTC.

V gene TRBV3-1 (or the pseudogene TRBV3-2) combines with J gene TRBJ1-1, with a possible D match to TRBD1 (6 bases). The ends were cut back, 0 bases at V and 4 bases at J, with 12 bases in the middle. CDR1 is LGHDT, CDR2 YNNKEL, per germline (reference sequence). This CDR3 contains 15 residues. The DNA of the CDR3 is TGTGCCAGCAGCCAAGACCGGACAGAGTCCACTGAAGCTTTCTTT. This codes for CASSQDRTESTEAFF.

The V gene is TRBV2, the J gene TRBJ1-2, with TRBD1 matching 7 bases. Germline V gene data show CDR1 as SNHLY and CDR2 as FYNNEI. The CDR3 extends over 14 amino acids. The junction had 8 bases not matched to a gene; V was cut back by 6 bases and J by 4 bases. This chain's CDR3 is CASREGARGYGYTF. The CDR3 bases are TGTGCCAGCAGGGAGGGGGCCCGGGGCTATGGCTACACCTTC.

This clone was found once. The rearrangement links TRBV27 to TRBJ2-3, with D hard to call. The CDR3 length is 13 residues. Trimming shortened V by 5 bases and J by 7 bases, and 13 bases separated the two germline ends. The germline V gene has CDR1 MNHEY and CDR2 SMNVEV (reference sequence). CDR3 DNA: TGTGCCAGCAGTGTCGGTAGTGTTTATACGCAGTATTTT. Translating it yields CASSVGSVYTQYF.

The chain links TRBV24-1 to TRBJ2-1; TRBD2 matches 10 bases. V dropped 3 bases and J dropped 2; count of bases not matched to a gene: 6. Germline V gene sequence: CDR1 KGHDR, CDR2 SFDVKD. The CDR3 loop spans 17 amino acids. The CDR3 protein is CATSDPLAGGTYNEQFF. The CDR3 DNA follows: TGTGCCACCAGTGATCCCTTAGCGGGAGGAACCTACAATGAGCAGTTCTTC.

This clone was observed once. V gene TRBV9 combines with J gene TRBJ1-5; 7 bases match TRBD1. With V trimmed by 0 bases and J by 2 bases, 5 bases remained unmatched. The V gene's germline CDR1 is SGDLS and CDR2 YYNGEE. This CDR3 is 16 amino acids long. This CDR3 is CASSVDGDSRNQPQHF. The CDR3 DNA follows: TGTGCCAGCAGCGTAGATGGGGACAGCCGCAATCAGCCCCAGCATTTT.

This clone has only one observation. The gene calls are TRBV7-2 and TRBJ2-7, with D possibly matching TRBD1 (6 bases). The CDR3 consists of 13 residues. Germline V gene sequence: CDR1 SGHTA, CDR2 FQGNSA. V dropped 2 bases and J dropped 2 bases, with 7 bases sitting between them. The DNA for the CDR3 is TGTGCCAGCAGCTTAACAGGGCCCTACGAGCAGTACTTC. It specifies CASSLTGPYEQYF.

The chain is built from TRBV21-1 and TRBJ2-3; the DNA was not used to check the table's D call, TRBD2. TRBV21-1 is designated a pseudogene. This CDR3 is built from 16 residues. In DNA, the CDR3 is TGTGCCAGCAGCACCCTAGCGGGGCGAAGCACAGATACGCAGTATTTT. Its protein product is CASSTLAGRSTDTQYF.

The chain carries TRBV7-6 and TRBJ2-1; D perhaps matches TRBD2 (7 bases). The CDR3 has 17 amino acids. CDR1 and CDR2 from the germline V gene are SGHVS and FNYEAQ. V dropped 5 bases and J dropped 0 bases, with 17 bases sitting between them. The chain's CDR3 is CASSPGVRGSSYNEQFF. In DNA form, the CDR3 reads TGTGCCAGCAGCCCAGGGGTGCGGGGGAGCTCCTACAATGAGCAGTTCTTC.

V is TRBV7-9 and J is TRBJ2-5, with TRBD2 as a possible D gene (6 bases). V lost 1 base and J 1 base, leaving 16 bases between the germline ends. Looked up from germline, CDR1 is SEHNR and CDR2 is FQNEAQ (reference sequence). The CDR3 spans 17 residues. DNA for the CDR3: TGTGCCAGCAGCTTAGGGGCCGGGACTGGCCCCCAAGAGACCCAGTACTTC. It translates to CASSLGAGTGPQETQYF.

This chain links TRBV29-1 with TRBJ2-1, with 7 positions matching TRBD2. Trimming removed 2 bases from V and 6 bases from J; junction bases left unmatched: 7. Germline CDR1 SQVTM, CDR2 ANQGSEA. The CDR3 consists of 14 residues. This CDR3 is CSVELRGLPNEQFF. As DNA, the CDR3 is TGCAGCGTTGAACTCCGGGGACTACCCAATGAGCAGTTCTTC.

The chain has TRBV5-1 and TRBJ2-7; 8 bases fit TRBD1. J gave up 9 bases and V 1 base, and 15 bases lay outside the gene matches. This CDR3 contains 16 residues. Germline assignment: CDR1 SGHRS and CDR2 YFSETQ. The CDR3 DNA follows: TGCGCCAGCAGCTTGAGGGGGGACAGGCCTCCGTGGGGGCAGTACTTC. Its protein product is CASSLRGDRPPWGQYF.

The V and J genes are TRBV5-4 and TRBJ1-2; TRBD1 matches 7 bases. The junction had 8 bases not matched to a gene; V was cut back by 5 bases and J by 7 bases. The CDR3 contains 13 residues. The germline gives CDR1 SGHNT, CDR2 YYREEE (reference sequence). CDR3 sequence: CASRSSQGVGYTF. Written as DNA, the CDR3 is TGTGCCAGCAGATCGTCCCAGGGGGTTGGCTACACCTTC.

The V gene is TRBV3-1 (or the pseudogene TRBV3-2), the J gene TRBJ2-7; D unclear. The germline gives CDR1 LGHDT, CDR2 YNNKEL (reference sequence). V lost 1 base to trimming and J lost 7 bases, with 8 bases between them. CDR3 length: 12 residues. CDR3 nucleotides: TGTGCCAGCAGCCAAGGAGCGAGGGAGCAGTACTTC. Amino acids: CASSQGAREQYF.

The chain employs TRBV11-2 and TRBJ2-2; TRBD1 might be the D (5 bases). This CDR3 comprises 15 residues. V was pared by 5 bases and J by 4 bases, with 14 bases between. Germline assignment: CDR1 SGHAT and CDR2 FQNNGV. CDR3 residues: CASSRTGIGTGELFF. DNA for the CDR3: TGTGCCAGCAGCCGAACAGGTATCGGCACCGGGGAGCTGTTTTTT.

This chain joins TRBV10-1 and TRBJ2-7, with D perhaps matching TRBD1 (5 bases). This CDR3 spans 15 amino acids. CDR1 and CDR2 (germline): WNHNN, SYGVQD (reference sequence). The germline V and J ends were trimmed by 7 bases and 1 base, with 17 bases remaining between them. CDR3 nucleotides: TGCGCCAGCAAAAAAGGCAGGGAACGGTCCTACGAGCAGTACTTC. It is translated as CASKKGRERSYEQYF.

The chain employs TRBV5-1 and TRBJ1-4; D is undetermined. CDR3 length equals 15 residues. The germline V and J ends were trimmed by 2 bases and 5 bases, with 13 bases remaining between them. Germline assignment: CDR1 SGHRS and CDR2 YFSETQ. CDR3: CASSLGPSGNEKLFF. The CDR3 DNA reads as TGCGCCAGCAGCTTAGGGCCATCGGGAAATGAAAAACTGTTTTTT.

V is TRBV9 and J is TRBJ2-2, with D perhaps matching TRBD1 (6 bases). Germline V lookup: CDR1 SGDLS, CDR2 YYNGEE. The CDR3 covers 16 residues. V lost 0 bases and J 0 bases, leaving 9 bases between the germline ends. The CDR3 DNA follows: TGTGCCAGCAGCGTAGACAGGGCCCCGAACACCGGGGAGCTGTTTTTT. Amino acid sequence: CASSVDRAPNTGELFF.

The chain combines TRBV6-1 with TRBJ1-6; D is unresolved. Germline V CDR1 and CDR2: MNHNS, SASEGT. CDR3 length: 15 amino acids. Trimming pared 2 bases from V and 7 bases from J, leaving 12 bases between. CDR3 nucleotide sequence: TGTGCCAGCAGTGAAATTACGGGATACAATTCACCCCTCCACTTT. Its protein is CASSEITGYNSPLHF.

Here the CDR3 DNA reads TGTGCCAGCAGCCGGGGAGCGGGGAGCTCTGGAAACACCATATATTTT. Its translation is CASSRGAGSSGNTIYF. The rearrangement links TRBV5-6 to TRBJ1-3; D uncertain. The germline CDR1 and CDR2 sequences are SGHDT and YYEEEE. This CDR3 spans 16 amino acids. V lost 4 bases and J lost 0, with 14 bases in between.

CDR3 sequence (DNA): TGTGCCAGCACATACAGCAGTCCCAGGGTAGTTGGTACTGAAGCTTTCTTT. This translates into CASTYSSPRVVGTEAFF. This chain uses TRBV7-4 with TRBJ1-1; a possible D gene is TRBD1 (5 bases). CDR3 length: 17 amino acids. Per the germline V gene, CDR1 is SGHVT and CDR2 is SQSDAQ. The V end was cut by 7 bases, the J end by 5 bases, with 26 bases between.

The chain uses TRBV5-4 and TRBJ1-1; 10 positions match TRBD1. This CDR3 has 14 amino acids. Per the germline V gene, CDR1 is SGHNT and CDR2 is YYREEE (reference sequence). Trimming at V came to 4 bases and at J to 4 bases, leaving 4 bases not matched to a gene. CDR3 DNA: TGTGCCAGCAGCACCAGACAGGGGGCCACTGAAGCTTTCTTT. Translated: CASSTRQGATEAFF. The variable domain in full, with the rest retrieved from reference TRBV5-4 and TRBJ1-1, is ETGVTQSPTHLIKTRGQQVTLRCSSQSGHNTVSWYQQALGQGPQFIFQYYREEENGRGNFPPRFSGLQFPNYSSELNVNALELDDSALYLCASSTRQGATEAFFGQGTRLTVV.

The chain has TRBV4-1 and TRBJ1-2; D remains unclear. V was cut by 1 base and J by 2 bases, with 11 bases left in between. Germline V gene sequence: CDR1 MGHRA, CDR2 YSYEKL. The CDR3 is made up of 15 amino acids. CDR3 amino acids: CASSQAGVLNYGYTF. DNA of the CDR3: TGCGCCAGCAGCCAAGCCGGAGTCCTGAACTATGGCTACACCTTC.

This chain connects TRBV30 to TRBJ1-5; D gene ambiguous. This CDR3 has 14 residues. Trimming took 0 bases from V and 0 from J, leaving 6 bases between them. Germline CDR1 and CDR2: GTSNPN and SVGIG (reference sequence). CDR3 loop: CAWSVQSSNQPQHF. The CDR3 DNA follows: TGTGCCTGGAGTGTACAGTCTAGCAATCAGCCCCAGCATTTT.

The CDR3 DNA reads TGTGCCAGCAGTATCGACAGGACCGGGGAGCTGTTTTTT. It encodes CASSIDRTGELFF. This chain joins TRBV6-5 and TRBJ2-2; possibly TRBD1 for D (6 bases). The CDR3 has 13 residues. V was pared by 5 bases and J by 5 bases, with 9 bases between. Germline CDR1 MNHEY, CDR2 SVGAGI.

The chain has TRBV6-5 and TRBJ1-1; no clear D. The CDR3 contains 13 residues. In germline, CDR1 is MNHEY, CDR2 SVGAGI. The V end lost 6 bases, the J end lost 3 bases, and 11 bases lay between the germline ends. In DNA form, the CDR3 reads TGTGCCAGCAGCCTCGGGGTTGACACTGAAGCTTTCTTT. Amino acid sequence: CASSLGVDTEAFF.

The V and J genes are TRBV4-1 and TRBJ1-1, with D hard to call. Germline-derived CDR1 and CDR2 are MGHRA and YSYEKL. Trimming removed 3 bases from V and 3 bases from J, with 8 bases in between. The CDR3 is made up of 13 amino acids. The CDR3: CASSQARYTEAFF. CDR3 DNA sequence: TGCGCCAGCAGCCAGGCTAGGTACACTGAAGCTTTCTTT.

The rearrangement uses TRBV12-3 or TRBV12-4 and TRBJ2-7, with D unresolved. Trimming removed 6 bases at V and 2 bases at J, with 5 bases between. The CDR3 consists of 11 residues. The CDR3 loop reads CASRETYEQYF. DNA for the CDR3: TGTGCCAGCAGGGAGACCTACGAGCAGTACTTC.

The chain is built from TRBV5-4 and TRBJ2-1; maybe TRBD1 (6 bases). The length of the CDR3 is 14 residues. V dropped 4 bases and J dropped 6 bases, with 14 bases sitting between them. The germline V gene encodes CDR1 SGHNT and CDR2 YYREEE (reference sequence). Here the CDR3 reads CASSPKAGVNEQFF. In DNA form, the CDR3 reads TGTGCCAGCAGCCCCAAAGCAGGGGTCAATGAGCAGTTCTTC.